The 25 T cell receptor beta chains listed next were all sequenced from one sample in a study of immune evolution from preneoplasia to lung adenocarcinoma. TCRdb's copy holds only in-frame clones and misses some; the assay was immunoSEQ multiplex PCR. The sample consists of about 9,500 clones, almost 90% of them appearing once. The source material was FFPE invasive lung adenocarcinoma tissue. The receptors derive from a person aged 70 to 85 with invasive lung adenocarcinoma.

The rearrangement links TRBV25-1 to TRBJ2-3, with 7 bases lining up with TRBD2. CDR3 size: 16 residues. Germline assignment: CDR1 MGHDK and CDR2 SYGVNS. The V and J ends lost 5 bases and 2 bases, in that order; junction bases with no gene match: 10. The CDR3 nucleotides read TGTGCCAGCAGTTCCGCAGCGGGGTCCTCCACAGATACGCAGTATTTT. It codes for CASSSAAGSSTDTQYF. Full variable domain (outside the CDR3, taken from reference TRBV25-1 and TRBJ2-3): EADIYQTPRYLVIGTGKKITLECSQTMGHDKMYWYQQDPGMELHLIHYSYGVNSTEKGDLSSESTVSRIRTEHFPLTLESARPSHTSQYLCASSSAAGSSTDTQYFGPGTRLTVL.

This chain connects TRBV2 to TRBJ2-1, with 7 nucleotides matching TRBD1. The germline CDR1 and CDR2 sequences are SNHLY and FYNNEI. This CDR3 is 15 amino acids long. V lost 8 bases to trimming and J lost 0 bases; unmatched junction nucleotides: 7. CDR3 protein: CASDRAMSSYNEQFF. CDR3 nucleotide sequence: TGTGCCAGCGACAGGGCAATGAGCTCCTACAATGAGCAGTTCTTC.

The chain combines TRBV7-2 with TRBJ1-1, with a possible D match to TRBD1 (5 bases). Trimming left V 5 bases short and J 3 bases short, with 10 bases between. Germline CDR1 is SGHTA and CDR2 is FQGNSA. The CDR3 extends over 13 amino acids. The CDR3 here is CASSDQGDTEAFF. The CDR3 DNA sequence: TGTGCCAGCAGCGACCAGGGTGACACTGAAGCTTTCTTT.

The CDR3 sequence is CASNEGQNNQPQHF. In DNA, the CDR3 is TGTGCCAGCAACGAGGGACAGAACAATCAGCCCCAGCATTTT. J is TRBJ1-5 and V is TRBV6-6; TRBD1 matches 7 bases. Germline-derived CDR1 and CDR2 are MNHNY and SVGAGI (reference sequence). The CDR3 is made up of 14 amino acids. Losses at the gene ends were 7 bases for V and 3 bases for J; bases not matched to a gene: 6.

J is TRBJ1-1 and V is TRBV5-8; D perhaps matches TRBD1 (6 bases). The CDR3 is made up of 15 amino acids. V lost 3 bases and J 4 bases, leaving 16 bases between the germline ends. Germline CDR1 SGHTS, CDR2 YDEGEE. CDR3: CASSSKRDTGTEAFF. Written as DNA, the CDR3 is TGTGCCAGCAGCTCTAAACGGGACACGGGCACTGAAGCTTTCTTT.

V gene TRBV2 combines with J gene TRBJ2-7, with TRBD1 identical over 8 bases. Germline V lookup: CDR1 SNHLY, CDR2 FYNNEI. V lost 9 bases to trimming and J lost 2 bases; unmatched junction nucleotides: 9. CDR3 length: 14 amino acids. CDR3 loop: CASGGQEVTYEQYF. The CDR3 nucleotides read TGTGCCAGTGGGGGACAGGAGGTTACCTACGAGCAGTACTTC.

The V call is TRBV28, the J call TRBJ2-3, with 7 bases aligning to TRBD2. Unmatched junction bases numbered 8, after V lost 6 bases and J lost 2 bases. Per germline, CDR1 MDHEN and CDR2 SYDVKM. The CDR3 runs to 15 residues. In nucleotides, the CDR3 is TGTGCCAGCAGCTCTAGCGGTTCCCCCACAGATACGCAGTATTTT. Protein sequence: CASSSSGSPTDTQYF.

The J gene is TRBJ1-1, the V gene TRBV5-1; a possible D gene is TRBD1 (5 bases). CDR1 SGHRS and CDR2 YFSETQ come from the germline V gene. The CDR3 length is 13 residues. V was shortened by 3 bases and J by 3 bases, with 9 bases between the two germline ends. The CDR3 reads CASSWGYDTEAFF. For the CDR3, the DNA is TGCGCCAGCAGCTGGGGGTACGACACTGAAGCTTTCTTT.

This clone was counted a single time. This sequence joins TRBV4-2 and TRBJ2-5; TRBD1 matches at 9 bases. In germline, CDR1 is LGHNA, CDR2 YNFKEQ. V was clipped by 0 bases and J by 2 bases; unmatched bases: 10. The CDR3 is 18 residues long. CDR3 region: CASSQEHLTGGRQETQYF. The CDR3 nucleotides are TGTGCCAGCAGCCAAGAACACTTGACAGGGGGGAGGCAAGAGACCCAGTACTTC.

The rearrangement links TRBV5-6 to TRBJ2-6; D gene uncertain. The CDR3 covers 16 residues. Trimming pared 3 bases from V and 0 bases from J, leaving 10 bases between. CDR1 and CDR2 from the germline V gene are SGHDT and YYEEEE. For the CDR3, the DNA is TGTGCCAGCAGCTCCGTAGTGGGCTCTGGGGCCAACGTCCTGACTTTC. Translating gives CASSSVVGSGANVLTF.

This sequence joins TRBV9 and TRBJ1-2, with TRBD1 matching over 7 bases. The CDR3 is 14 residues long. Germline assignment: CDR1 SGDLS and CDR2 YYNGEE. The ends lost 3 bases at V and 7 bases at J; junction bases unmatched: 9. The CDR3 DNA is TGTGCCAGCAGCGGGGACAGCAGAGCAGGTGGCTACACCTTC. It specifies CASSGDSRAGGYTF.

There are a few counts of this clone. The V call is TRBV15, the J call TRBJ1-1; 10 nucleotides align to TRBD1. The ends lost 5 bases at V and 5 bases at J; junction bases unmatched: 8. Germline lookup yields CDR1 LNHNV and CDR2 YYDKDF (reference sequence). The CDR3 is 15 amino acids. The chain's CDR3 is CATSWKTGGETEAFF. CDR3 coding DNA: TGTGCCACCAGCTGGAAGACAGGGGGCGAAACTGAAGCTTTCTTT.

This chain links TRBV7-8 with TRBJ1-1, with D perhaps TRBD1 (6 bases). The V gene's germline CDR1 is SGHVS and CDR2 FQNEAQ. The CDR3 consists of 15 residues. Between the trimmed V and J ends, which lost 5 bases and 1 base, there was a span of 14 bases. CDR3 sequence: CASSAYVGQNTEAFF. DNA of the CDR3: TGTGCCAGCAGCGCCTACGTGGGACAGAACACTGAAGCTTTCTTT.

The chain combines TRBV18 with TRBJ1-5; maybe TRBD1 (6 bases). V was pared by 4 bases and J by 7 bases, with 11 bases between. This CDR3 is 13 amino acids long. The V gene's germline CDR1 is KGHSH and CDR2 LQKENI. CDR3 nucleotides: TGTGCCAGCTCACTTGATGGGGGCCAGCCCCAGCATTTT. It encodes CASSLDGGQPQHF.

The V call is TRBV28, the J call TRBJ1-1; no clear D. V lost 10 bases, J lost 1 base, and 10 bases lay in between. This CDR3 has 12 amino acids. Germline CDR1 reads MDHEN; CDR2 reads SYDVKM. CDR3 protein: CATQEGNTEAFF. CDR3 nucleotides: TGTGCCACGCAAGAGGGGAACACTGAAGCTTTCTTT.

This chain's CDR3 is CASSFGTGIYEQYF. The CDR3 DNA reads as TGTGCCAGCAGCTTTGGGACAGGGATATACGAGCAGTACTTC. This rearrangement joins TRBV11-2 to TRBJ2-7, with TRBD1 matching over 9 bases. Looked up from germline, CDR1 is SGHAT and CDR2 is FQNNGV. The trim removed 3 bases at V and 4 bases at J, leaving 4 bases unmatched. The CDR3 is 14 amino acids.

The J gene is TRBJ2-6, the V gene TRBV2; D gene uncertain. Between the trimmed V and J ends, which lost 2 bases and 6 bases, there was a span of 11 bases. Germline V CDR1 and CDR2: SNHLY, FYNNEI. This CDR3 comprises 15 residues. CDR3 bases: TGTGCCAGCAGTGAAACCCCCCGGGCGGCCAACGTCCTGACTTTC. It encodes CASSETPRAANVLTF.

V and J are TRBV7-9 and TRBJ2-1, with 12 bases fitting TRBD2. There are 18 residues in the CDR3. Germline V CDR1 and CDR2: SEHNR, FQNEAQ (reference sequence). With V trimmed by 1 base and J by 0 bases, 4 bases remained unmatched. The CDR3 region has the DNA TGTGCCAGCAGCTTAGGGCTAGCGGGAGGGCTCTCCTACAATGAGCAGTTCTTC. It encodes CASSLGLAGGLSYNEQFF.

This clone has just one count. The V and J genes are TRBV6-5 and TRBJ2-1, with 9 nucleotides matching TRBD1. Germline lookup yields CDR1 MNHEY and CDR2 SVGAGI. The V segment lost 5 bases and the J segment 6 bases; nucleotides outside the gene matches: 5. CDR3 length: 14 amino acids. This CDR3 reads CASSRGTGLNEQFF. The CDR3 nucleotides read TGTGCCAGCAGTCGCGGGACAGGGCTCAATGAGCAGTTCTTC.

This rearrangement joins TRBV29-1 to TRBJ1-2; perhaps TRBD1 as D (6 bases). Germline V gene data show CDR1 as SQVTM and CDR2 as ANQGSEA. The CDR3 is 15 residues long. With 5 bases removed from V and 3 bases from J, the gap between germline ends came to 19 bases. The CDR3 bases are TGCAGCGTTACCTCCTCGCAGGGGAGCTACTATGGCTACACCTTC. It codes for CSVTSSQGSYYGYTF.

This chain joins TRBV30 and TRBJ2-2; no reliable D call. The CDR3 contains 15 residues. Trimming left V 3 bases short and J 1 base short, with 12 bases between. Germline V gene data show CDR1 as GTSNPN and CDR2 as SVGIG (reference sequence). The CDR3, as DNA: TGTGCCTGGAGCGTCGACGAGAAGAACACCGGGGAGCTGTTTTTT. Residues: CAWSVDEKNTGELFF.

The count of this clone is one. The chain employs TRBV9 and TRBJ2-5, with TRBD2 matching over 7 bases. The trim removed 0 bases at V and 3 bases at J, leaving 2 bases unmatched. The CDR3 is 14 residues long. CDR1 is SGDLS and CDR2 is YYNGEE in the germline V gene. The CDR3 loop reads CASSVGLAEETQYF. In DNA form, the CDR3 reads TGTGCCAGCAGCGTAGGGCTAGCGGAAGAGACCCAGTACTTC.

This chain joins TRBV30 and TRBJ1-1; D call uncertain. CDR3 length: 12 residues. CDR1 and CDR2 (germline): GTSNPN, SVGIG (reference sequence). V was cut by 2 bases and J by 5 bases, with 9 bases left in between. In nucleotides, the CDR3 is TGTGCCTGGAGTCAGAAGGGAACTGAAGCTTTCTTT. As protein: CAWSQKGTEAFF.

This chain joins TRBV5-1 and TRBJ1-1, with 8 bases that match TRBD1. Germline CDR1 SGHRS, CDR2 YFSETQ. Trimming cost V 4 bases and J 4 bases; bases outside gene matches: 6. CDR3 length equals 14 residues. This CDR3 reads CASSPGQGGTEAFF. The DNA for the CDR3 is TGCGCCAGCAGCCCCGGACAGGGCGGCACTGAAGCTTTCTTT.

This chain connects TRBV5-6 to TRBJ1-1; the match to TRBD1 covers 9 bases. V shed 6 bases, J shed 7 bases, and the junction held 4 bases outside the gene matches. Germline V gene data show CDR1 as SGHDT and CDR2 as YYEEEE. The length of the CDR3 is 12 residues. The CDR3 DNA sequence: TGTGCCAGCATTGGGACAGGGCTTGAAGCTTTCTTT. This translates into CASIGTGLEAFF.